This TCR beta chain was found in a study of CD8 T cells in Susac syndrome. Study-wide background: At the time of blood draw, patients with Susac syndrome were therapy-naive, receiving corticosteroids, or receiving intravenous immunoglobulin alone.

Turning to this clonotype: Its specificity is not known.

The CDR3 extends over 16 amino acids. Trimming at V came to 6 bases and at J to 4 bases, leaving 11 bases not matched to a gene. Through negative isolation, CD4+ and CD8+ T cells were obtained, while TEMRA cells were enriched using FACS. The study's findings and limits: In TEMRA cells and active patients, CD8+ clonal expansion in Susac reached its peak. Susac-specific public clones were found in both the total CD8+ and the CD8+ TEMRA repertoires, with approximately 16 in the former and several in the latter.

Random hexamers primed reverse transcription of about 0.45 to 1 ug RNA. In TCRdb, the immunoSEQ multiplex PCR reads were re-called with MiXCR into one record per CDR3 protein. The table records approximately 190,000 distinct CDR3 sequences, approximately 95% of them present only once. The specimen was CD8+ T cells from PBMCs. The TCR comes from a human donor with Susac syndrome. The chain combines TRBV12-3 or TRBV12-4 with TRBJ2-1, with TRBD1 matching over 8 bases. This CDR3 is CASREGGRGPYNEQFF. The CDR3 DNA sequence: TGTGCCAGCAGGGAGGGGGGCAGGGGGCCGTACAATGAGCAGTTCTTC.